The T cell receptor (beta chain) described here comes from a study of early T cells in non-severe SARS-CoV-2 infection. Study-level points and caveats: Reliance on VDJdb matching favored anti-spike CD8 responses; private and CD4 specificities were missed.

This clonotype was seen at least ten times. Its antigen is unidentified. Individual cDNA molecules were tagged with unique molecular identifiers, the study reported. TCRdb fed the 5' RACE reads into MiXCR, producing one record per CDR3 protein. Of 35,000 to 50,000 distinct CDR3 sequences listed, 5% to 6.5% were seen once; the top ten hold roughly 7.7%. The TCR sequence derives from an adult who was a healthcare worker with PCR-confirmed SARS-CoV-2 infection or an uninfected control (not recorded which). Material: whole blood, obtained at baseline.

CDR3 protein: CASSIGGNYEQYF. The CDR3 DNA sequence: TGTGCCAGTAGTATTGGGGGGAACTACGAGCAGTACTTC. The V call is TRBV19, the J call TRBJ2-7, with D perhaps TRBD2 (6 bases). Germline V CDR1 and CDR2: LNHDA, SQIVND (reference sequence). The CDR3 length is 13 residues. Trimming took 3 bases from V and 3 from J, leaving 9 bases between them.